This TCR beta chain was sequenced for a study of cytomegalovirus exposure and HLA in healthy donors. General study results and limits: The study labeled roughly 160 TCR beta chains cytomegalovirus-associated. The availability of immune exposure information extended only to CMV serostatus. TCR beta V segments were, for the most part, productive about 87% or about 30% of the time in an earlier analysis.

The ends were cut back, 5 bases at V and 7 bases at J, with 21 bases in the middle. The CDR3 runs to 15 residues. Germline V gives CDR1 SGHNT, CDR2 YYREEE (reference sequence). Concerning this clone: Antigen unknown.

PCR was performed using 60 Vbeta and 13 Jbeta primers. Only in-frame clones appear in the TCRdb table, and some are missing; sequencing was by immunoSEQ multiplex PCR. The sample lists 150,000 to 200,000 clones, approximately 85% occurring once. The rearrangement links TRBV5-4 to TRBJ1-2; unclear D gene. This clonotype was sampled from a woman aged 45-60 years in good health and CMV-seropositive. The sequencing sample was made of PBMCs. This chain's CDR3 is CASSQRGVEAGGYTF. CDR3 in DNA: TGTGCCAGCAGTCAACGTGGCGTGGAGGCCGGTGGCTACACCTTC.